The present T cell receptor beta chain was sequenced within a study of T cells after posttransplantation cyclophosphamide. Study results and caveats: TRB overlap between skin or GI tissue T cells and blood was limited. Later blood repertoires were often dominated by clones from the donor CD8+ memory compartment. Recipient CMV seropositivity and CMV reactivation strongly tracked TRB clonality.

Busulfan-fludarabine conditioning, marrow transplant, and cyclophosphamide on days +3 and +4 were administered. V lost 2 bases and J 5 bases, leaving 13 bases between the germline ends. CDR3 size: 15 residues. Germline CDR1 MNHNS, CDR2 SASEGT. This table comes from immunoSEQ multiplex PCR, and its TCRdb copy is limited to in-frame clones, with some not included. Altogether 6,500 to 8,000 clones were found in the sample, and no singletons occur. In its sample, this clone was seen many times. The antigen is not known. This TCR came from an older female patient who received an allogeneic stem cell transplant from an unrelated donor, was CMV-positive, and had acute GVHD only. Some of the T cells might come from the graft donor. This sample comprised PBMCs, obtained approximately 92 days after allogeneic stem cell transplant with posttransplant cyclophosphamide. The genes are TRBV6-1 and TRBJ2-1; no clear D gene. The CDR3 spells CASSENVEPNNEQFF. CDR3 DNA sequence: TGTGCCAGCAGTGAAAACGTAGAACCTAACAATGAGCAGTTCTTC.